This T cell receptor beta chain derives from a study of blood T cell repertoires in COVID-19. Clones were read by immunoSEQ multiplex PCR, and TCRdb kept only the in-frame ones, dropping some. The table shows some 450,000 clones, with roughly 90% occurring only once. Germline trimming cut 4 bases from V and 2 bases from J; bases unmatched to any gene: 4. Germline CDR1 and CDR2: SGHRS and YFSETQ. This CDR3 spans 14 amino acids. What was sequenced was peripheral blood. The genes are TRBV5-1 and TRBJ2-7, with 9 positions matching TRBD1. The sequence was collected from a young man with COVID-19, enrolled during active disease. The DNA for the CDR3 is TGCGCCAGCAGCACGGACAGGGGACCCTACGAGCAGTACTTC. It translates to CASSTDRGPYEQYF.